The source of this T cell receptor beta chain is a study of CD8+ T cells in alopecia areata. Study-wide results and caveats: Throughout tofacitinib, many expanded lesional clones continued to persist in scalp and blood. Uncertainty remains about how baseline CD8+ expansion links to response, with one nonresponder.

In its sample, this clone was seen once. Its specificity is unknown. Germline CDR1 LNHDA, CDR2 SQIVND (reference sequence). The length of the CDR3 is 11 residues. The germline V and J ends were trimmed by 6 bases and 6 bases, with 8 bases remaining between them. Noted treatment: oral pan-JAK inhibitor, 5-10 mg twice daily. Peripheral blood, together with lesional scalp punch biopsies, was collected from alopecia areata patients. Sorting separated CD4+ and CD8+ T cells out of PBMCs. RNA extraction was followed by reverse transcription into cDNA, which acted as the sequencing template. TCRdb keeps only in-frame clones here, not all; method: immunoSEQ multiplex PCR. The sample shows 95,000 to 110,000 clones, 86% of them seen only once.

Sequencing used CD8+ T cells sorted from blood, obtained around week 34, from a patient treated with tofacitinib. The chain employs TRBV19 and TRBJ1-1; D is unresolved. The clonotype originates from a human donor with alopecia areata. The CDR3 coding sequence is TGTGCCAGTAGGGGCCCCCCTGAAGCTTTCTTT. This codes for CASRGPPEAFF.